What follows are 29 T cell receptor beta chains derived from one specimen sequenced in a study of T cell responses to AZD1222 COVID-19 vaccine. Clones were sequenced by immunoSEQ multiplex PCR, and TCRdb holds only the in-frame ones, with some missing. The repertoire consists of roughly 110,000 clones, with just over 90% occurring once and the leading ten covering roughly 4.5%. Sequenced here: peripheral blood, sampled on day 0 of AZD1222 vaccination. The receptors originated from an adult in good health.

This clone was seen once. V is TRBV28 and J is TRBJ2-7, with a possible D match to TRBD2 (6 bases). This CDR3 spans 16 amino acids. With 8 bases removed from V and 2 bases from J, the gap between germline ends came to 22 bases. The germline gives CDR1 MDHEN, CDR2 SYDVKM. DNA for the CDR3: TGTGCCAGCTCCGCCTTTTCCGGGACTTTTACCTACGAGCAGTACTTC. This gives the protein CASSAFSGTFTYEQYF.

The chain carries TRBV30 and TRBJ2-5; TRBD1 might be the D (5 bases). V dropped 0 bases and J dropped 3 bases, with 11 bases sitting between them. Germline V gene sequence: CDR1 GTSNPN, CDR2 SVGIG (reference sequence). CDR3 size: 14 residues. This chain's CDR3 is CAWSVLSGKETQYF. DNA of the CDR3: TGTGCCTGGAGTGTACTGTCAGGGAAAGAGACCCAGTACTTC.

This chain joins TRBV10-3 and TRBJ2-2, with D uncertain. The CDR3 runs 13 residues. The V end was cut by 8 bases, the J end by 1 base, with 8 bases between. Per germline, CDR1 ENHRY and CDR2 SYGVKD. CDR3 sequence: CAIAAVNTGELFF. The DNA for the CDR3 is TGTGCCATCGCGGCAGTGAACACCGGGGAGCTGTTTTTT.

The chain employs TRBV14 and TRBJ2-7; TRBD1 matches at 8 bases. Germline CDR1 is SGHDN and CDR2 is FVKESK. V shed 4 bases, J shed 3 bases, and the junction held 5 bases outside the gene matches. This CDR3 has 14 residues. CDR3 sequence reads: CASSPRTGIYEQYF. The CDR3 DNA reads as TGTGCCAGCAGCCCCAGGACAGGGATCTACGAGCAGTACTTC. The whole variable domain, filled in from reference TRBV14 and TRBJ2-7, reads EAGVTQFPSHSVIEKGQTVTLRCDPISGHDNLYWYRRVMGKEIKFLLHFVKESKQDESGMPNNRFLAERTGGTYSTLKVQPAELEDSGVYFCASSPRTGIYEQYFGPGTRLTVT.

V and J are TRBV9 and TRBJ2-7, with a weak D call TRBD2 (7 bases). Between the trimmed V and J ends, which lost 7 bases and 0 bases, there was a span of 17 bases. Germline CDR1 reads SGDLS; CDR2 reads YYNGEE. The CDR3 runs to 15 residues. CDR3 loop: CASQRGGDPSYEQYF. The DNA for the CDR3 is TGTGCCAGCCAGAGGGGGGGGGACCCCTCCTACGAGCAGTACTTC.

The CDR3 sequence is CASSSTGTANYGYTF. The CDR3 bases are TGTGCCAGCAGTTCGACAGGAACAGCTAACTATGGCTACACCTTC. The chain has TRBV28 and TRBJ1-2; D is possibly TRBD1 (6 bases). Deletions cut 4 bases from V and 0 bases from J, with 12 bases between. The CDR3 is made up of 15 amino acids. The germline gives CDR1 MDHEN, CDR2 SYDVKM.

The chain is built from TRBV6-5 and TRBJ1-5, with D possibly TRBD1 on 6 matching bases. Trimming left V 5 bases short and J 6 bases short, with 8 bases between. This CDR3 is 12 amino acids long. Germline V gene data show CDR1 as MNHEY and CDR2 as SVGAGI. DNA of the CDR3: TGTGCCAGCAGTAGGGGGGTTCAGCCCCAGCATTTT. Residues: CASSRGVQPQHF.

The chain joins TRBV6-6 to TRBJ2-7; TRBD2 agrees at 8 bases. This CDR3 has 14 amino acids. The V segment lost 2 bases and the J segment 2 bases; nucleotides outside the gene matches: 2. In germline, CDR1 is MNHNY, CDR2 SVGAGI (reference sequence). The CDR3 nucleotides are TGTGCCAGCAGTTACCCGGGACTAGCCTACGAGCAGTACTTC. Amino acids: CASSYPGLAYEQYF.

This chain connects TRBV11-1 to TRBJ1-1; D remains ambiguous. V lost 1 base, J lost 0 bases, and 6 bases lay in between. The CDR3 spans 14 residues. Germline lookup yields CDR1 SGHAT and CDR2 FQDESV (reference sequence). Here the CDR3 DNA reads TGTGCCAGCAGCTTAGACAGATTGAACACTGAAGCTTTCTTT. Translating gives CASSLDRLNTEAFF.

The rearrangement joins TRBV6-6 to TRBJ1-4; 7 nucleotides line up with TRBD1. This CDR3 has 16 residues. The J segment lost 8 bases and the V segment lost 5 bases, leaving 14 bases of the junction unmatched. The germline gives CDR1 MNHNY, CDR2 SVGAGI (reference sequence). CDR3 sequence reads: CASSPNLQGSEEKLFF. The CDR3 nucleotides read TGTGCCAGCAGTCCGAACCTACAGGGGTCGGAGGAAAAACTGTTTTTT.

The CDR3 here is CASIRDRGSHEQYF. In DNA, the CDR3 is TGTGCCAGCATCCGGGACAGGGGGAGTCACGAGCAGTACTTC. This chain links TRBV2 with TRBJ2-7, with 11 bases fitting TRBD1. The CDR3 spans 14 residues. Germline CDR1 reads SNHLY; CDR2 reads FYNNEI. The J segment lost 5 bases and the V segment lost 7 bases, leaving 7 bases of the junction unmatched.

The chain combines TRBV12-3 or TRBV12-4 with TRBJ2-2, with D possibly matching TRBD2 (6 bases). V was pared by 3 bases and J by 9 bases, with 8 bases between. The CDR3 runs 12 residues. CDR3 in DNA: TGTGCCAGCAGTTTTGGAGGGCGGGAGCTGTTTTTT. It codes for CASSFGGRELFF.

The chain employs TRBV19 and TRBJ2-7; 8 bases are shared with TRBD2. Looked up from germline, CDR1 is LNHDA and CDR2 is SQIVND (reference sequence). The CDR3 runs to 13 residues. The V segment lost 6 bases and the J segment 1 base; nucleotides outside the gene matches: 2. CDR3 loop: CASRAGASYEQYF. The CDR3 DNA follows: TGTGCCAGTAGAGCGGGGGCTTCCTACGAGCAGTACTTC.

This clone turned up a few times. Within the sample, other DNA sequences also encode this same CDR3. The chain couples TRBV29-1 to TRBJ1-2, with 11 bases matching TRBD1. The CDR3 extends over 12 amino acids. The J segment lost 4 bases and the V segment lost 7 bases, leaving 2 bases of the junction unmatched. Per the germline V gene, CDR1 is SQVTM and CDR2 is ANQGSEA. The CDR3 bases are TGCAGCGGGACAGGGGGCTCCTATGGCTACACCTTC. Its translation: CSGTGGSYGYTF.

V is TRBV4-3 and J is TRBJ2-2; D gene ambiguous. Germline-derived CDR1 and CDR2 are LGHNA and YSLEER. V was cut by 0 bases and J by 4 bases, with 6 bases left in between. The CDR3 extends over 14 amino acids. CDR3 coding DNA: TGCGCCAGCAGCCAAGATCTTACCACCGGGGAGCTGTTTTTT. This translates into CASSQDLTTGELFF.

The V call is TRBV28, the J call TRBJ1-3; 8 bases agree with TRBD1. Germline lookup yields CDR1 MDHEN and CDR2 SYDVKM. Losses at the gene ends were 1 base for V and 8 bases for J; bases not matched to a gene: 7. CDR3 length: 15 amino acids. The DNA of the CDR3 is TGTGCCAGCAGTTTATCAGGACAGGGACGGGACACCATATATTTT. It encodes CASSLSGQGRDTIYF.

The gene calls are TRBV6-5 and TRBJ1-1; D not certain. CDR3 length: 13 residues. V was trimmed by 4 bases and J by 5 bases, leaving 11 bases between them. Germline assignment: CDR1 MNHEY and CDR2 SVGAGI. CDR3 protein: CASSFHGRTEAFF. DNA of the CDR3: TGTGCCAGCAGTTTTCACGGGAGGACTGAAGCTTTCTTT.

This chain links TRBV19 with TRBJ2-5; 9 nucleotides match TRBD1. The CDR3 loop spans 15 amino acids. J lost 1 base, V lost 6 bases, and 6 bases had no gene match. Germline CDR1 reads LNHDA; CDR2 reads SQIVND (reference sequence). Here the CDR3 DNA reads TGTGCCAGTAGATGGACAGGGGCCCTCCAAGAGACCCAGTACTTC. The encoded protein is CASRWTGALQETQYF. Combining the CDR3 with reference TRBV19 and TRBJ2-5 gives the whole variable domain DGGITQSPKYLFRKEGQNVTLSCEQNLNHDAMYWYRQDPGQGLRLIYYSQIVNDFQKGDIAEGYSVSREKKESFPLTVTSAQKNPTAFYLCASRWTGALQETQYFGPGTRLLVL.

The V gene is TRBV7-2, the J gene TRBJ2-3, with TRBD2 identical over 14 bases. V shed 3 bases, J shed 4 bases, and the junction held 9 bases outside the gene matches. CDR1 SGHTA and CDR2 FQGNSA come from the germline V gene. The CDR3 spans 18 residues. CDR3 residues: CASSLERLAGGSSDTQYF. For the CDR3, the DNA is TGTGCCAGCAGCTTGGAACGACTAGCGGGGGGGAGCTCAGATACGCAGTATTTT.

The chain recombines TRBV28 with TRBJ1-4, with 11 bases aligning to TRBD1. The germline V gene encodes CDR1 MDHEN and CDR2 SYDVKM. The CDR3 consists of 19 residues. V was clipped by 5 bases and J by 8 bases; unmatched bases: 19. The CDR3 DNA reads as TGTGCCAGCAGTGTCCCCCCCGGGACAGGGGGAAATAGGCTAGAAAAACTGTTTTTT. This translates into CASSVPPGTGGNRLEKLFF.

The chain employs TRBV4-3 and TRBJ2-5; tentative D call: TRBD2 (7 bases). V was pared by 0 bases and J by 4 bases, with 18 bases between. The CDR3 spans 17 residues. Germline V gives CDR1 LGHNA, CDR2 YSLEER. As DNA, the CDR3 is TGCGCCAGCAGCCAAGATTTGAGGGGGGGCCTTCGAGAGACCCAGTACTTC. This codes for CASSQDLRGGLRETQYF.

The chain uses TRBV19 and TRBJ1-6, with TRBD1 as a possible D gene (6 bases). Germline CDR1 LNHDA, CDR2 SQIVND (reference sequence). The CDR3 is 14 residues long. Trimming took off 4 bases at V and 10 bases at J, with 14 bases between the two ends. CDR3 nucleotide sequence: TGTGCCAGTAGTAAAGGGGGGTCCCGGTCACCCCTCCACTTT. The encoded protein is CASSKGGSRSPLHF.

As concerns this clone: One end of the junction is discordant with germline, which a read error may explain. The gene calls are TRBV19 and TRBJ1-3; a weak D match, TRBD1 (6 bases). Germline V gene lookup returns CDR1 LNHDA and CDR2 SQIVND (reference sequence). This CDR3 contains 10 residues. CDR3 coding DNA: TGTGCCAGTGGGGGCGGGCGTCCACAATTT. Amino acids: CASGGGRPQF.

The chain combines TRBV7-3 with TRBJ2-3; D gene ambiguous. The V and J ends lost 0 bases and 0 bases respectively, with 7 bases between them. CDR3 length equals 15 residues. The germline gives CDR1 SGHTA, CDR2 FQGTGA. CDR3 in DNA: TGTGCCAGCAGCTTAACCCCGTACAGCACAGATACGCAGTATTTT. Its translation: CASSLTPYSTDTQYF.

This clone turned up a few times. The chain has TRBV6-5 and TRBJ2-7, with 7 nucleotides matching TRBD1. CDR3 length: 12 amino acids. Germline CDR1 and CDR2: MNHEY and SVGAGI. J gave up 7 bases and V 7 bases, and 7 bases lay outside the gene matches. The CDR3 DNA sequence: TGTGCCAGCATCGAGGGGGCAAGGGAGCAGTACTTC. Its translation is CASIEGAREQYF.

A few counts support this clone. The CDR3 DNA reads TGTGCCAGCAGTTTCATCCCCTTGTACACCGGGGAGCTGTTTTTT. This sequence encodes CASSFIPLYTGELFF. V gene TRBV6-2 or TRBV6-3 combines with J gene TRBJ2-2; D unresolved. V lost 4 bases, J lost 3 bases, and 12 bases lay in between. CDR3 size: 15 residues. The V gene's germline CDR1 is MNHEY and CDR2 SVGEGT.

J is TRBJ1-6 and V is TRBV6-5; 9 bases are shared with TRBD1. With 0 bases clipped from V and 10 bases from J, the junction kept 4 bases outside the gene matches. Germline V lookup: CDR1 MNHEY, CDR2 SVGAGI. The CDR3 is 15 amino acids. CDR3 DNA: TGTGCCAGCAGTTACTCGGGACAGGGAGGGTCACCCCTCCACTTT. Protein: CASSYSGQGGSPLHF.

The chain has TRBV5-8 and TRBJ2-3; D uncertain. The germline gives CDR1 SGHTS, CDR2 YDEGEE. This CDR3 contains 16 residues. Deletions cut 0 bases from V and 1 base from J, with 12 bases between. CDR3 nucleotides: TGTGCCAGCAGCTTGGCCAGGCTACCTCGCACAGATACGCAGTATTTT. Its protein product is CASSLARLPRTDTQYF.

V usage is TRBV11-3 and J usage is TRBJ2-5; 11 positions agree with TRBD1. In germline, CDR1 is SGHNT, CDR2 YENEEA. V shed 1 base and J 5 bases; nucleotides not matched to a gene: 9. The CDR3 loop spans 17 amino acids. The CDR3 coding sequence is TGTGCCAGCAGCTTAGGCATCGCGGACAGGGGGCGGGAGACCCAGTACTTC. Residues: CASSLGIADRGRETQYF.